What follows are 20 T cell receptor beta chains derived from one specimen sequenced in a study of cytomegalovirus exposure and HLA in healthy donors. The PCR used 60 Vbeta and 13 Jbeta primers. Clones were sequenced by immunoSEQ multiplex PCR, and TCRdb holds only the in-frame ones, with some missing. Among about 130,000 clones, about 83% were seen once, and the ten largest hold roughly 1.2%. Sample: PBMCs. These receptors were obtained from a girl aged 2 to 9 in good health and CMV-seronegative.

The CDR3 nucleotides read TGTGCCAGCAGTCAAAATTCGGGCGGGAGAGTGGGTGAGCAGTTCTTC. Residues: CASSQNSGGRVGEQFF. The chain joins TRBV28 to TRBJ2-1; 7 bases fit TRBD2. The CDR3 loop spans 16 amino acids. The V gene's germline CDR1 is MDHEN and CDR2 SYDVKM. V lost 5 bases, J lost 9 bases, and 16 bases stayed unmatched. Together with reference TRBV28 and TRBJ2-1, the CDR3 gives the full variable domain: DVKVTQSSRYLVKRTGEKVFLECVQDMDHENMFWYRQDPGLGLRLIYFSYDVKMKEKGDIPEGYSVSREKKERFSLILESASTNQTSMYLCASSQNSGGRVGEQFFGPGTRLTVL.

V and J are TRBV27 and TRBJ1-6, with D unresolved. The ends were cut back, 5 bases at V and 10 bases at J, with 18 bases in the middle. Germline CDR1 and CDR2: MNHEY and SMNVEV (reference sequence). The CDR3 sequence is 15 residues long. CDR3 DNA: TGTGCCAGCAGTGGGGTGGGGAGGCTAGCCTCACCCCTCCACTTT. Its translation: CASSGVGRLASPLHF.

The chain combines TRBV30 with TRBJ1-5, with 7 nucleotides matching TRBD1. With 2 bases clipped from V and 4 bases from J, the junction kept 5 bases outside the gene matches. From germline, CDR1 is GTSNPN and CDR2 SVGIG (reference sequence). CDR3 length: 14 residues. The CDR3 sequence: CAWSPGRGNQPQHF. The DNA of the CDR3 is TGTGCCTGGAGTCCGGGCAGGGGGAATCAGCCCCAGCATTTT.

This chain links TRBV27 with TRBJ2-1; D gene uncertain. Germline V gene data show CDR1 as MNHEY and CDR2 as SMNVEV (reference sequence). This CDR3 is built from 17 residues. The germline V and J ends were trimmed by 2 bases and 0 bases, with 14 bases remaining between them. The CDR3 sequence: CASSLKLPSFSYNEQFF. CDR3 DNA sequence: TGTGCCAGCAGTTTAAAGCTGCCCTCCTTCTCCTACAATGAGCAGTTCTTC.

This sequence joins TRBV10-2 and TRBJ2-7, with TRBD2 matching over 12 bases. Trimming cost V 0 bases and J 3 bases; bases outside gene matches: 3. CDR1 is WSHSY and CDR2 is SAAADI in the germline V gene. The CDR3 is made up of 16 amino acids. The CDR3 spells CASSESGLAGYYEQYF. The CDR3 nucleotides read TGCGCCAGCAGTGAGTCTGGACTAGCGGGGTACTACGAGCAGTACTTC.

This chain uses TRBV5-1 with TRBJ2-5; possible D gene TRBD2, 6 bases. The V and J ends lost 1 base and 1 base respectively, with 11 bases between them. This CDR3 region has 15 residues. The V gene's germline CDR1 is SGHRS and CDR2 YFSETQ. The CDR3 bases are TGCGCCAGCAGCTTGTTGCGGGGCGGCCAAGAGACCCAGTACTTC. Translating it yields CASSLLRGGQETQYF.

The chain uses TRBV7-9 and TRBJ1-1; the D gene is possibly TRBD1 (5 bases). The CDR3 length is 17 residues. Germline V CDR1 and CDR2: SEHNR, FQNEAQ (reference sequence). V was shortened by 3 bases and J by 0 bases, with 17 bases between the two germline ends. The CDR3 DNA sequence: TGTGCCAGCAGCTTGGGGAGGGTGGGGCGCATGAACACTGAAGCTTTCTTT. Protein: CASSLGRVGRMNTEAFF.

CDR3 nucleotide sequence: TGTGCCAGCAGCCTGGATTACAGGGCTCAAGAGACCCAGTACTTC. Translated: CASSLDYRAQETQYF. This chain connects TRBV5-6 to TRBJ2-5, with a tentative D call TRBD1 (6 bases). The V gene's germline CDR1 is SGHDT and CDR2 YYEEEE. The CDR3 is 15 amino acids. V was shortened by 4 bases and J by 2 bases, with 15 bases between the two germline ends.

The CDR3 nucleotides are TGTGCCAGCAGTTACCCCGCCTTAGCAAATGGCTACACCTTC. Translated: CASSYPALANGYTF. This chain links TRBV6-7 with TRBJ1-2; no clear D. TRBV6-7 is marked as an open reading frame, function uncertain. The CDR3 is made up of 14 amino acids. V shed 2 bases and J shed 6 bases, with 13 bases lying between them.

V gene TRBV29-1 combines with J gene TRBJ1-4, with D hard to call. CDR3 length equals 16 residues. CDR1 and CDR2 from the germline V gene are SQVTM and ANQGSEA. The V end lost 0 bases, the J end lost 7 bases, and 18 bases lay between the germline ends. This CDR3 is CSVEDLEEAPGEKLFF. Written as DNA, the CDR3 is TGCAGCGTTGAAGATCTTGAGGAGGCGCCGGGTGAAAAACTGTTTTTT.

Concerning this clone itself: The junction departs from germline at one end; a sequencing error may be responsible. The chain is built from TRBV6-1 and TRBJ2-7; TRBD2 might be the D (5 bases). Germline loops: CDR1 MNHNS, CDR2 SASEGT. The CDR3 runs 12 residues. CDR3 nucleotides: TGTGCCAGCAGTGAAGGTGACTACGGGCAGTACTTC. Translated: CASSEGDYGQYF.

CDR3 region: CASRRTQGGYGYTF. CDR3 sequence (DNA): TGTGCCAGCAGACGCACCCAGGGCGGCTATGGCTACACCTTC. The chain uses TRBV6-6 and TRBJ1-2, with a possible D match to TRBD1 (5 bases). V lost 6 bases, J lost 4 bases, and 15 bases lay in between. CDR3 size: 14 residues. CDR1 is MNHNY and CDR2 is SVGAGI in the germline V gene (reference sequence).

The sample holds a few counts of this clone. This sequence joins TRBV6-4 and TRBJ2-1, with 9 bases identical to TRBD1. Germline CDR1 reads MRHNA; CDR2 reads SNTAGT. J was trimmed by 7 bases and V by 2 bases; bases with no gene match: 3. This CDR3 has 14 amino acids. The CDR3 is CASSDPTGGNEQFF. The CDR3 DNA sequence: TGTGCCAGCAGTGACCCGACAGGGGGGAATGAGCAGTTCTTC.

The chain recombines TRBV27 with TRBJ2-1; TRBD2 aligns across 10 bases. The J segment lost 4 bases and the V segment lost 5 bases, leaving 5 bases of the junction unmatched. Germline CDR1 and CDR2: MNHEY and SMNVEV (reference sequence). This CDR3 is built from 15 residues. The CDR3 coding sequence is TGTGCCAGCAGTAATAGCGGGAGGCCATACAATGAGCAGTTCTTC. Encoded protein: CASSNSGRPYNEQFF.

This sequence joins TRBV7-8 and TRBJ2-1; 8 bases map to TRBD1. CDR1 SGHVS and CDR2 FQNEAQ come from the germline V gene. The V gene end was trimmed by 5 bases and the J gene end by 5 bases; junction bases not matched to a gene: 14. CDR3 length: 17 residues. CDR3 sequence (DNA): TGTGCCAGCAGCCCCCCCGGGACAGGTCGGCGCAACAATGAGCAGTTCTTC. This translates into CASSPPGTGRRNNEQFF.

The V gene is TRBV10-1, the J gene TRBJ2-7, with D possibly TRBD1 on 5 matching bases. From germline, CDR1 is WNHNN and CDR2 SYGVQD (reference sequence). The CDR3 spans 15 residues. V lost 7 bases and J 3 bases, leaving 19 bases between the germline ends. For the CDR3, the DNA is TGCGCCAGCATCGCAGGGCGGTTTGGGCACTACGAGCAGTACTTC. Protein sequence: CASIAGRFGHYEQYF.

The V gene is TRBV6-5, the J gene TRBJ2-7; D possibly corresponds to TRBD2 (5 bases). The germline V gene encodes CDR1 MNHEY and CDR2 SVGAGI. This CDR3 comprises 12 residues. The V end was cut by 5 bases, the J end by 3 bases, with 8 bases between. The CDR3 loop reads CASSRDYYEQYF. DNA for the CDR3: TGTGCCAGCAGTCGGGATTACTACGAGCAGTACTTC.

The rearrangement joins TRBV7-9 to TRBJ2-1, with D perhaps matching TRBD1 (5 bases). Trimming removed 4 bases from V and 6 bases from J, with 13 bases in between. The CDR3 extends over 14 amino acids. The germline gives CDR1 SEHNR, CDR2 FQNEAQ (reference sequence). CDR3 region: CASSWMAGRNEQFF. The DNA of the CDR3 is TGTGCCAGCAGCTGGATGGCAGGGCGCAATGAGCAGTTCTTC.

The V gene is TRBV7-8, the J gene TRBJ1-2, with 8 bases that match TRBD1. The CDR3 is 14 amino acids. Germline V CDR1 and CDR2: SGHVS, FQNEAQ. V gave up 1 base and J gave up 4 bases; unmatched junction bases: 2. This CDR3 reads CASSLDDRGYGYTF. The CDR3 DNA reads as TGTGCCAGCAGCTTAGACGACAGGGGCTATGGCTACACCTTC.

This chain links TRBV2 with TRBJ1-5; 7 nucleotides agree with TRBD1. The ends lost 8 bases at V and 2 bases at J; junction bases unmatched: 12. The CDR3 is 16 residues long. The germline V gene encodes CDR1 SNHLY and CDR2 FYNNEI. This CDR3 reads CASRGQVGSGNQPQHF. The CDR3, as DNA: TGTGCCAGCCGTGGACAGGTCGGCTCGGGCAATCAGCCCCAGCATTTT.